This passage covers 17 T cell receptor beta chains from one sample sequenced in a study of CD8 T cells in ankylosing spondylitis. TCRdb redid the calling of the 5' RACE reads with MiXCR, one entry per CDR3 protein. The sample yields 210,000 or so distinct CDR3 sequences, around a quarter seen once. The sequenced sample consisted of blood, either unsorted or a sorted T cell fraction (not recorded which). The receptors come from a male donor with ankylosing spondylitis or in good health (not recorded which).

This clonotype was counted at least ten times. The chain couples TRBV12-3 or TRBV12-4 to TRBJ1-5; weak D call: TRBD1 (6 bases). Trimming cost V 5 bases and J 6 bases, with 17 bases left between them. CDR3 length: 15 amino acids. The CDR3 reads CASSLLTGLRQPQHF. DNA of the CDR3: TGTGCCAGCAGTCTCCTGACAGGCTTGCGTCAGCCCCAGCATTTT.

This clonotype was seen a few times. CDR3 sequence reads: CSVRLAGGDTQYF. CDR3 DNA sequence: TGCAGCGTCCGACTAGCGGGAGGTGATACGCAGTATTTT. V gene TRBV29-1 combines with J gene TRBJ2-3, with 13 positions matching TRBD2. This CDR3 region has 13 residues. V shed 6 bases, J shed 6 bases, and the junction held 3 bases outside the gene matches. CDR1 SQVTM and CDR2 ANQGSEA come from the germline V gene.

This clonotype appeared many times. The chain links TRBV20-1 to TRBJ1-2; 12 bases are a match to TRBD1. The CDR3 runs to 15 residues. V dropped 3 bases and J dropped 4; count of bases not matched to a gene: 6. The germline V gene has CDR1 DFQATT and CDR2 SNEGSKA (reference sequence). CDR3 nucleotide sequence: TGCAGTGCTAGCCCGGGACAGGGGGCGGCCTATGGCTACACCTTC. Translation gives CSASPGQGAAYGYTF.

This rearrangement joins TRBV15 to TRBJ2-7; 10 bases map to TRBD2. CDR3 length equals 16 residues. Trimming took 0 bases from V and 5 from J; bases not matched to a gene: 7. Germline V gene sequence: CDR1 LNHNV, CDR2 YYDKDF (reference sequence). The DNA of the CDR3 is TGTGCCACCAGCAGAGATTTGGCTAGCGGGAGTAACGAGCAGTACTTC. Translated: CATSRDLASGSNEQYF.

The V call is TRBV7-2, the J call TRBJ2-3; D is undetermined. CDR1 and CDR2 from the germline V gene are SGHTA and FQGNSA. The germline V and J ends were trimmed by 6 bases and 9 bases, with 13 bases remaining between them. The CDR3 sequence is 12 residues long. Written as DNA, the CDR3 is TGTGCCAGCAGGAATAGTGAGCTGACGCAGTATTTT. The encoded protein is CASRNSELTQYF.

This clonotype was recorded at least ten times. This chain uses TRBV10-3 with TRBJ2-7; 11 nucleotides agree with TRBD2. The germline V gene encodes CDR1 ENHRY and CDR2 SYGVKD. There are 15 residues in the CDR3. Trimming at V came to 10 bases and at J to 1 base, leaving 9 bases not matched to a gene. The CDR3 region is CATGGGTSGSYEQYF. The CDR3 coding sequence is TGTGCCACCGGGGGCGGGACTAGCGGTTCCTACGAGCAGTACTTC.

The rearrangement uses TRBV20-1 and TRBJ2-7, with 8 bases that match TRBD2. The CDR3 runs 14 residues. Germline CDR1 is DFQATT and CDR2 is SNEGSKA (reference sequence). With V trimmed by 0 bases and J by 4 bases, 5 bases remained unmatched. In nucleotides, the CDR3 is TGCAGTGCTAGAGATTTCAGCGGGAGTTACGAGCAGTACTTC. Translating it yields CSARDFSGSYEQYF.

The chain couples TRBV6-5 to TRBJ2-1, with 8 bases that match TRBD2. Germline V gene lookup returns CDR1 MNHEY and CDR2 SVGAGI. J was trimmed by 10 bases and V by 0 bases; bases with no gene match: 11. This CDR3 region has 16 residues. In DNA form, the CDR3 reads TGTGCCAGCAGTTACTCTCAGGGGACTAGGTCAGGGGAGCAGTTCTTC. This gives the protein CASSYSQGTRSGEQFF.

This clonotype was detected a few times. The J gene is TRBJ2-1, the V gene TRBV18, with 11 bases fitting TRBD1. The length of the CDR3 is 15 residues. V lost 5 bases to trimming and J lost 2 bases; unmatched junction nucleotides: 2. Germline lookup yields CDR1 KGHSH and CDR2 LQKENI. This CDR3 is CASSEGQGAYNEQFF. The CDR3 DNA reads TGTGCCAGCTCAGAGGGACAGGGGGCCTACAATGAGCAGTTCTTC. The full variable domain, with the rest looked up from reference TRBV18 and TRBJ2-1, is NAGVMQNPRHLVRRRGQEARLRCSPMKGHSHVYWYRQLPEEGLKFMVYLQKENIIDESGMPKERFSAEFPKEGPSILRIQQVVRGDSAAYFCASSEGQGAYNEQFFGPGTRLTVL.

Ten or more counts support this clonotype. The chain uses TRBV5-1 and TRBJ2-1, with 10 bases lining up with TRBD2. The CDR3 sequence is 17 residues long. Germline CDR1 and CDR2: SGHRS and YFSETQ. Germline trimming cut 6 bases from V and 10 bases from J; bases unmatched to any gene: 19. The CDR3 sequence: CASTKGYWTSGKSEQFF. The CDR3 region has the DNA TGCGCCAGCACCAAGGGCTACTGGACTAGCGGCAAGTCCGAGCAGTTCTTC.

This clonotype was counted ten times or more. The rearrangement links TRBV10-3 to TRBJ2-7; 8 bases are a match to TRBD1. V was clipped by 4 bases and J by 5 bases; unmatched bases: 7. The CDR3 loop spans 14 amino acids. Germline CDR1 ENHRY, CDR2 SYGVKD. The CDR3 sequence is CAISARTGNNEQYF. The CDR3 DNA reads as TGTGCCATCAGTGCCAGGACAGGGAATAACGAGCAGTACTTC.

V gene TRBV20-1 combines with J gene TRBJ2-2; 9 nucleotides align to TRBD2. Trimming removed 6 bases from V and 5 bases from J; junction bases left unmatched: 10. CDR1 DFQATT and CDR2 SNEGSKA come from the germline V gene (reference sequence). The CDR3 totals 15 residues. The CDR3 coding sequence is TGCAGTGCCGTCGTTGCGGGAGGGCCAACCGGGGAGCTGTTTTTT. This codes for CSAVVAGGPTGELFF.

This sequence joins TRBV20-1 and TRBJ1-5; 8 bases line up with TRBD1. Germline CDR1 is DFQATT and CDR2 is SNEGSKA (reference sequence). This CDR3 has 18 amino acids. V was pared by 0 bases and J by 4 bases, with 14 bases of the junction left unmatched. The CDR3 spells CSARDVQGGTGRNQPQHF. The CDR3 DNA reads as TGCAGTGCTAGAGATGTTCAGGGAGGGACAGGACGAAATCAGCCCCAGCATTTT.

This clonotype was observed many times. The chain couples TRBV12-3 or TRBV12-4 to TRBJ2-7, with 7 positions matching TRBD2. V shed 3 bases, J shed 6 bases, and the junction held 11 bases outside the gene matches. The CDR3 is 15 residues long. CDR3 bases: TGTGCCAGCAGTTTCTATGGGAGGGCTGGGTCCGAGCAGTACTTC. Encoded protein: CASSFYGRAGSEQYF.

This clonotype has a count of ten or more. This chain links TRBV7-9 with TRBJ1-1; tentative D call: TRBD1 (6 bases). The ends were cut back, 0 bases at V and 3 bases at J, with 17 bases in the middle. CDR3 length: 17 amino acids. Germline V lookup: CDR1 SEHNR, CDR2 FQNEAQ (reference sequence). CDR3 nucleotide sequence: TGTGCCAGCAGCTTAGCCCCGACAGGCTGGACGTACACTGAAGCTTTCTTT. It codes for CASSLAPTGWTYTEAFF. The full variable domain, its missing parts supplied by reference TRBV7-9 and TRBJ1-1, is DTGVSQNPRHKITKRGQNVTFRCDPISEHNRLYWYRQTLGQGPEFLTYFQNEAQLEKSRLLSDRFSAERPKGSFSTLEIQRTEQGDSAMYLCASSLAPTGWTYTEAFFGQGTRLTVV.

This clonotype has ten or more counts. CDR3: CASRTRATYNEQFF. CDR3 bases: TGTGCCAGCAGAACCAGGGCCACCTACAATGAGCAGTTCTTC. The J gene is TRBJ2-1, the V gene TRBV7-2; a possible D gene is TRBD1 (5 bases). V was shortened by 6 bases and J by 2 bases, with 11 bases between the two germline ends. The length of the CDR3 is 14 residues. CDR1 SGHTA and CDR2 FQGNSA come from the germline V gene.

This clonotype appeared many times. The chain combines TRBV27 with TRBJ2-2, with TRBD1 matching over 7 bases. The length of the CDR3 is 18 residues. From germline, CDR1 is MNHEY and CDR2 SMNVEV (reference sequence). V trimming: 1 base; J trimming: 5 bases; junction bases outside the gene matches: 13. CDR3: CASSLYPNRGGRTGELFF. The CDR3 coding sequence is TGTGCCAGCAGTTTATACCCTAACAGGGGTGGAAGGACCGGGGAGCTGTTTTTT.